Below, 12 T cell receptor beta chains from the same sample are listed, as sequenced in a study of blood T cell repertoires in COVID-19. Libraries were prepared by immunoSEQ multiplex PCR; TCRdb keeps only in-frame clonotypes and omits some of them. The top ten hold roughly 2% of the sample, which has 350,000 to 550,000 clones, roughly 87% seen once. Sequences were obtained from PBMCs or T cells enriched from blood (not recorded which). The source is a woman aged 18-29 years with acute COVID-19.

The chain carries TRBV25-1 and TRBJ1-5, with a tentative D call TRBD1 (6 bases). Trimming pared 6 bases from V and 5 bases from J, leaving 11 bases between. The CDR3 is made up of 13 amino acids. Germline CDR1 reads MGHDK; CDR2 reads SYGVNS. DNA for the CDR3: TGTGCCAGCAGAGCGCCAGGGGATCAGCCCCAGCATTTT. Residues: CASRAPGDQPQHF.

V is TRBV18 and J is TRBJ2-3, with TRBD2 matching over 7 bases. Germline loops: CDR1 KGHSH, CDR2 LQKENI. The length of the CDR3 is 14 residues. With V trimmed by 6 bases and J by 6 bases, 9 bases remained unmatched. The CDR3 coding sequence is TGTGCCAGCTCGCCCGGACTCGGGGGGGATACGCAGTATTTT. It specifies CASSPGLGGDTQYF.

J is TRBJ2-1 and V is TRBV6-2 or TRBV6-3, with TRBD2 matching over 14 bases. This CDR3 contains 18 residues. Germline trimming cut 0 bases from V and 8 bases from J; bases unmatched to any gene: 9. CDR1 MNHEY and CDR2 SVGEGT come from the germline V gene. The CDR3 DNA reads TGTGCCAGCAGTTACTCTTTGTTGACTAGCGGGAGGGCCCATGAGCAGTTCTTC. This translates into CASSYSLLTSGRAHEQFF.

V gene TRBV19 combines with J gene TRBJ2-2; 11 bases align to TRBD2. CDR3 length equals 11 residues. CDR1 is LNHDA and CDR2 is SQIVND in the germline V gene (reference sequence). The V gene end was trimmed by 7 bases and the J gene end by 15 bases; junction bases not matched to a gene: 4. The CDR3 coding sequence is TGTGCCAGTATCGCTAGCGGGAGGATGTTTTTT. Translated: CASIASGRMFF.

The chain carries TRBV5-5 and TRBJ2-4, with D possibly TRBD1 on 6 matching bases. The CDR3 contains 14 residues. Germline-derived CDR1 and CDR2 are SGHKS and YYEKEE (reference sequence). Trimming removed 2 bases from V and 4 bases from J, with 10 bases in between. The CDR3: CASSLQGTKNIQYF. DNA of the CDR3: TGTGCCAGCAGCTTACAGGGTACAAAAAACATTCAGTACTTC.

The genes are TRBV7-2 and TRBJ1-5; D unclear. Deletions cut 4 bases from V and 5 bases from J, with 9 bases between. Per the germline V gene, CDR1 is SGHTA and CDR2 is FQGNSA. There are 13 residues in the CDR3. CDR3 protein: CASSSHSDQPQHF. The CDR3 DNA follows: TGTGCCAGCAGCTCCCATAGTGATCAGCCCCAGCATTTT.

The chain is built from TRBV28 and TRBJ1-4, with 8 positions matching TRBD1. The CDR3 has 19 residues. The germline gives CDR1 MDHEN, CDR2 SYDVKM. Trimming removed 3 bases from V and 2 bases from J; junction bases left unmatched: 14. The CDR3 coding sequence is TGTGCCAGCAGTTTTATATACCGTATCAGGGGGCTGACTAATGAAAAACTGTTTTTT. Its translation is CASSFIYRIRGLTNEKLFF. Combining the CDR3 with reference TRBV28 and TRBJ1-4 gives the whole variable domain DVKVTQSSRYLVKRTGEKVFLECVQDMDHENMFWYRQDPGLGLRLIYFSYDVKMKEKGDIPEGYSVSREKKERFSLILESASTNQTSMYLCASSFIYRIRGLTNEKLFFGSGTQLSVL.

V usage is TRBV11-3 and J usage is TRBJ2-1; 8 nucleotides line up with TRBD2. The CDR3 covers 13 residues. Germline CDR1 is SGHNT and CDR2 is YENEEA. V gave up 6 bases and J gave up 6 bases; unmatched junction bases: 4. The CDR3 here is CASSAGGSNEQFF. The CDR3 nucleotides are TGTGCCAGCAGTGCGGGGGGAAGCAATGAGCAGTTCTTC.

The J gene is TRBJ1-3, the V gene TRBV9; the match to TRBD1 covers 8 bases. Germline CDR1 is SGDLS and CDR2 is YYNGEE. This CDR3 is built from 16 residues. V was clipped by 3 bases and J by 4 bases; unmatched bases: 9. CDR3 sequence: CASSGQGSMNGNTIYF. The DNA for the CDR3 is TGTGCCAGCAGCGGACAGGGGTCGATGAACGGAAACACCATATATTTT.

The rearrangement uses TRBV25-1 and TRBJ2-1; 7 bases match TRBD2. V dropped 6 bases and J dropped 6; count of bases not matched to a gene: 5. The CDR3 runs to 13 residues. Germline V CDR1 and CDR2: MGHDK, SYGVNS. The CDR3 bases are TGTGCCAGCAGGGGACTACTGAGCAATGAGCAGTTCTTC. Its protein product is CASRGLLSNEQFF.

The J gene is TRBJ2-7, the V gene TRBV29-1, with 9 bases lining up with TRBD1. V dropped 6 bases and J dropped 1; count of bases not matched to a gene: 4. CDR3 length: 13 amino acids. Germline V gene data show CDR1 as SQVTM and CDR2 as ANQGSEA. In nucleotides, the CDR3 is TGCAGCGTCACAGGGGGCTCATCCTACGAGCAGTACTTC. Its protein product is CSVTGGSSYEQYF.

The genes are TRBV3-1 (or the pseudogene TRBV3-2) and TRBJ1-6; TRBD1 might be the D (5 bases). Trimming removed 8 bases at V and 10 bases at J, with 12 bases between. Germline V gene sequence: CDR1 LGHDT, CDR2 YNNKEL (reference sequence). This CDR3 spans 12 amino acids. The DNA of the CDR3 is TGTGCCAGCGGAGGGGAAGGATCACCCCTCCACTTT. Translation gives CASGGEGSPLHF.